This T cell receptor (beta chain) is drawn from a study of cytomegalovirus exposure and HLA in healthy donors. PCR amplification relied on 60 Vbeta primers (plus 13 Jbeta primers). The method was immunoSEQ multiplex PCR; TCRdb's version includes in-frame clones alone and lacks a portion of them. The repertoire consists of more than 110,000 clones, with around 75% occurring once and the leading ten covering approximately 1.6%. The V and J ends lost 1 base and 2 bases respectively, with 5 bases between them. In germline, CDR1 is MNHNS, CDR2 SASEGT. The CDR3 loop spans 13 amino acids. Study conclusions and caveats: A later analysis linked a missense variant in DCLRE1C to the trimming of TCR beta V and J genes. Per a prior analysis, the majority of TCR beta V segments were productive roughly 87% or roughly 30% of the time. The study assumed roughly uniform donor sequencing depth for presence/absence analyses. TRBV6-2, TRBV6-3 and some other V segments were unresolvable in 87-base-pair reads.

In the case of this clone: Its target is not known.

V is TRBV6-1 and J is TRBJ1-2; D is unresolved. Sequencing was carried out using PBMCs. This sequence was found in a woman in her thirties in good health and CMV-seronegative. The CDR3 protein is CASSEGQNYGYTF. As DNA, the CDR3 is TGTGCCAGCAGTGAAGGACAAAACTATGGCTACACCTTC.